A single T cell receptor beta chain is shown here with its context. Its antigen is not identified. After removal of 2 bases from V and 6 bases from J, the junction contained 8 bases not matched to a gene. The CDR3 contains 14 residues. Per the germline V gene, CDR1 is DFQATT and CDR2 is SNEGSKA (reference sequence). The source of the sample is a study of T cells after yellow fever vaccination. Study-wide results and caveats: Most clones from primary vaccination resurfaced after the booster (around 97% CD4, around 90% CD8).

Template switching with 5'RACE generated the TCR cDNA and added a universal primer site and UMIs. TCRdb itself ran the 5' RACE reads through MiXCR, one entry per CDR3 protein. This sample carries 300,000 to 450,000 distinct CDR3 sequences, more than 5.5% of them seen once, and the ten largest clones take approximately 15%. The rearrangement joins TRBV20-1 to TRBJ2-7, with TRBD2 matching over 9 bases. Sequenced material: PBMCs, taken 5 days after the yellow fever booster vaccination. This receptor was obtained from a man younger than 40 who received the YFV17D yellow fever vaccine. CDR3 nucleotides: TGCAGTGCTAGAAAAGGTAGCGGGAGCAGCGAGCAGTACTTC. Its protein is CSARKGSGSSEQYF.